The 22 T cell receptor beta chains given below trace back to one sample, sequenced in a study of blood T cell repertoires in COVID-19. Libraries were prepared by immunoSEQ multiplex PCR; TCRdb keeps only in-frame clonotypes and omits some of them. The profile shows around 180,000 clones, about 85% of them singletons. Sequenced: peripheral blood. Receptors were obtained from a woman aged 80 or over with acute or convalescent COVID-19.

The rearrangement links TRBV6-2 or TRBV6-3 to TRBJ2-3; 8 positions match TRBD2. CDR3 length: 16 amino acids. Trimming cost V 6 bases and J 0 bases; bases outside gene matches: 8. Germline CDR1 is MNHEY and CDR2 is SVGEGT. Here the CDR3 reads CASSRGGTSSTDTQYF. CDR3 nucleotide sequence: TGTGCCAGCAGCCGGGGGGGGACATCTAGCACAGATACGCAGTATTTT.

The rearrangement joins TRBV6-5 to TRBJ2-7, with unresolved D. Germline V CDR1 and CDR2: MNHEY, SVGAGI. V lost 6 bases and J 7 bases, leaving 22 bases between the germline ends. The CDR3 is 15 amino acids. DNA of the CDR3: TGTGCCAGCAGCATACTCCGGGTCTCGAATAGTGAGCAGTACTTC. Encoded protein: CASSILRVSNSEQYF.

The chain uses TRBV4-2 and TRBJ2-2; 10 bases are shared with TRBD2. CDR1 LGHNA and CDR2 YNFKEQ come from the germline V gene. V gave up 5 bases and J gave up 0 bases; unmatched junction bases: 0. The CDR3 has 15 residues. As DNA, the CDR3 is TGTGCCAGCAGCACTAGCGGGACGAACACCGGGGAGCTGTTTTTT. It encodes CASSTSGTNTGELFF.

The V call is TRBV3-1 (or the pseudogene TRBV3-2), the J call TRBJ1-2; D is perhaps TRBD1 (5 bases). This CDR3 region has 13 residues. V was pared by 5 bases and J by 6 bases, with 13 bases between. Germline V gives CDR1 LGHDT, CDR2 YNNKEL (reference sequence). The CDR3 DNA is TGTGCCAGCAGCTATAGTCGGGGGGATGGCTACACCTTC. Its translation is CASSYSRGDGYTF.

This chain connects TRBV3-1 (or the pseudogene TRBV3-2) to TRBJ2-5; 8 bases align to TRBD2. Per germline, CDR1 LGHDT and CDR2 YNNKEL (reference sequence). The CDR3 runs to 14 residues. V shed 3 bases and J 4 bases; nucleotides not matched to a gene: 4. The CDR3 DNA follows: TGTGCCAGCAGCCACGGCCGGGGGGGAGAGACCCAGTACTTC. Residues: CASSHGRGGETQYF.

The chain uses TRBV6-6 and TRBJ1-6; D is perhaps TRBD1 (6 bases). The CDR3 runs 15 residues. In germline, CDR1 is MNHNY, CDR2 SVGAGI (reference sequence). Trimming took 3 bases from V and 7 from J, leaving 13 bases between them. In DNA, the CDR3 is TGTGCCAGCAGTTATTCGGGGGGGCTCAATTCACCCCTCCACTTT. This translates into CASSYSGGLNSPLHF.

This chain joins TRBV30 and TRBJ1-2; perhaps TRBD1 as D (6 bases). The V gene lost 0 bases and the J gene lost 7 bases, with 12 bases spanning the gap. Germline V gene lookup returns CDR1 GTSNPN and CDR2 SVGIG (reference sequence). The CDR3 has 13 residues. The CDR3 bases are TGTGCCTGGAGTGTACAGGGCAGGGGTGGCTACACCTTC. Residues: CAWSVQGRGGYTF.

This sequence joins TRBV29-1 and TRBJ2-3, with 14 bases aligning to TRBD2. Germline V gene sequence: CDR1 SQVTM, CDR2 ANQGSEA. The CDR3 has 17 amino acids. The J segment lost 2 bases and the V segment lost 6 bases, leaving 10 bases of the junction unmatched. The CDR3 loop is CSVARTSGRMYTDTQYF. In nucleotides, the CDR3 is TGCAGCGTCGCCCGGACTAGCGGGAGGATGTACACAGATACGCAGTATTTT.

V and J are TRBV20-1 and TRBJ2-1; D unresolved. Germline CDR1 reads DFQATT; CDR2 reads SNEGSKA (reference sequence). Trimming removed 3 bases from V and 9 bases from J, with 9 bases in between. This CDR3 comprises 11 residues. CDR3 sequence reads: CSASRSSEQFF. The DNA for the CDR3 is TGCAGTGCTAGCAGGTCTTCTGAGCAGTTCTTC.

V usage is TRBV9 and J usage is TRBJ2-2; 10 bases map to TRBD2. This CDR3 contains 16 residues. Per germline, CDR1 SGDLS and CDR2 YYNGEE. J lost 6 bases, V lost 0 bases, and 5 bases had no gene match. CDR3 nucleotide sequence: TGTGCCAGCAGCGTAGCTAGCGGGAGTCGGGCCGGGGAGCTGTTTTTT. Translation gives CASSVASGSRAGELFF.

The gene calls are TRBV12-3 or TRBV12-4 and TRBJ2-1, with a possible D match to TRBD1 (5 bases). Trimming cost V 5 bases and J 9 bases, with 14 bases left between them. This CDR3 is 13 amino acids long. The CDR3, as DNA: TGTGCCAGCAGTCACTACGCTCAGGGTGAGCAGTTCTTC. It specifies CASSHYAQGEQFF.

With respect to this clone: Germline and junction disagree at one end, which may indicate a read error. V and J are TRBV3-1 (or the pseudogene TRBV3-2) and TRBJ1-2; no clear D. Germline assignment: CDR1 LGHDT and CDR2 YNNKEL (reference sequence). The CDR3 runs 15 residues. The CDR3 DNA is TGTGCCAGCAGCGAAGAGGGCCTTTCTAACTATGGCTACACCTTC. As protein: CASSEEGLSNYGYTF.

V usage is TRBV5-1 and J usage is TRBJ2-3; D remains unclear. This CDR3 is built from 15 residues. V was trimmed by 5 bases and J by 2 bases, leaving 15 bases between them. Looked up from germline, CDR1 is SGHRS and CDR2 is YFSETQ. CDR3 nucleotide sequence: TGCGCCAGCAGGGCCGGCCGACAATACACAGATACGCAGTATTTT. Amino acids: CASRAGRQYTDTQYF.

This rearrangement joins TRBV29-1 to TRBJ1-2; 7 positions match TRBD1. The CDR3 runs 11 residues. V shed 6 bases and J 14 bases; nucleotides not matched to a gene: 12. Germline V gene lookup returns CDR1 SQVTM and CDR2 ANQGSEA. DNA of the CDR3: TGCAGCGTGAAGGGGGCCCCACGTTATACCTTC. Its protein is CSVKGAPRYTF.

The chain is built from TRBV29-1 and TRBJ2-1; tentative D call: TRBD2 (7 bases). With 7 bases removed from V and 10 bases from J, the gap between germline ends came to 20 bases. From germline, CDR1 is SQVTM and CDR2 ANQGSEA. The CDR3 sequence is 13 residues long. The CDR3 coding sequence is TGCAGCGCCCAGGGAAGGGGGAGGGCGGAGCAGTTCTTC. It codes for CSAQGRGRAEQFF.

The CDR3 is CATSTGLAPDTQYF. CDR3 nucleotide sequence: TGTGCCACCAGCACGGGACTAGCCCCAGATACGCAGTATTTT. J is TRBJ2-3 and V is TRBV15, with 9 bases that match TRBD2. V gave up 4 bases and J gave up 4 bases; unmatched junction bases: 3. This CDR3 is 14 amino acids long. Germline values: CDR1 LNHNV, CDR2 YYDKDF (reference sequence).

CDR3 residues: CASATSGNSYEQYF. In nucleotides, the CDR3 is TGCGCCAGCGCCACTTCAGGGAATTCCTACGAGCAGTACTTC. This chain links TRBV5-1 with TRBJ2-7, with D possibly matching TRBD1 (5 bases). The CDR3 covers 14 residues. Germline V gene lookup returns CDR1 SGHRS and CDR2 YFSETQ. The germline V and J ends were trimmed by 7 bases and 1 base, with 15 bases remaining between them.

The V gene is TRBV15, the J gene TRBJ2-3, with TRBD2 as a possible D gene (5 bases). The CDR3 is 16 residues long. CDR1 LNHNV and CDR2 YYDKDF come from the germline V gene (reference sequence). Trimming left V 0 bases short and J 2 bases short, with 12 bases between. CDR3 region: CATSRDPGVITDTQYF. CDR3 in DNA: TGTGCCACCAGCAGAGATCCCGGGGTCATCACAGATACGCAGTATTTT.

The chain recombines TRBV19 with TRBJ2-1; maybe TRBD1 (6 bases). V dropped 2 bases and J dropped 5 bases, with 13 bases sitting between them. Germline CDR1 and CDR2: LNHDA and SQIVND (reference sequence). The CDR3 covers 15 residues. Written as DNA, the CDR3 is TGTGCCAGTAGTATAAGTACAGGGTACCACAATGAGCAGTTCTTC. Its translation is CASSISTGYHNEQFF.

The rearrangement uses TRBV9 and TRBJ2-1; D perhaps matches TRBD1 (6 bases). Germline V gene lookup returns CDR1 SGDLS and CDR2 YYNGEE. The CDR3 runs 14 residues. The ends were cut back, 2 bases at V and 6 bases at J, with 12 bases in the middle. The CDR3 loop reads CASSVAGTLNEQFF. CDR3 nucleotide sequence: TGTGCCAGCAGCGTGGCCGGGACACTCAATGAGCAGTTCTTC. The whole variable domain, filled in from reference TRBV9 and TRBJ2-1, reads DSGVTQTPKHLITATGQRVTLRCSPRSGDLSVYWYQQSLDQGLQFLIQYYNGEERAKGNILERFSAQQFPDLHSELNLSSLELGDSALYFCASSVAGTLNEQFFGPGTRLTVL.

In this sample, this clone turned up a few times. The J gene is TRBJ2-2, the V gene TRBV5-1, with D tentatively TRBD2 (5 bases). Looked up from germline, CDR1 is SGHRS and CDR2 is YFSETQ. CDR3 length: 16 amino acids. The V end lost 0 bases, the J end lost 4 bases, and 13 bases lay between the germline ends. The CDR3 region is CASSLAEGGGTGELFF. The CDR3 nucleotides read TGCGCCAGCAGCTTGGCAGAAGGAGGAGGCACCGGGGAGCTGTTTTTT.

The CDR3 protein is CASSQGGLTEAFF. Here the CDR3 DNA reads TGTGCCAGCAGCCAAGGTGGCCTCACTGAAGCTTTCTTT. This rearrangement joins TRBV3-1 (or the pseudogene TRBV3-2) to TRBJ1-1; D is unresolved. The CDR3 totals 13 residues. Germline V gives CDR1 LGHDT, CDR2 YNNKEL (reference sequence). V shed 1 base and J shed 4 bases, with 7 bases lying between them.